This T cell receptor beta chain was captured by sequencing in a study of tumor-infiltrating lymphocytes in primary liver carcinoma. This CDR3 has 14 amino acids. Germline CDR1 and CDR2: SEHNR and FQNEAQ (reference sequence). Study-level findings and limits: Pairs comparing tumor with adjacent tissue or blood overlapped less than pairs drawn from tumor regions. Without sorting, CD4+ versus CD8+ T cell repertoires were not compared. Significantly larger top-250-clone fractions were found in tumors than in blood (p = 0.039).

Total RNA (about 500 ng) served as template for TCR beta cDNA synthesis primed by a constant-region primer. Library construction for TCR beta comprised three nested multiplex PCR rounds performed with slightly modified ARM-PCR. A C-beta reverse primer and TRBV1-TRBV30 forward primers served in each of the first two PCR rounds, at ten to eleven cycles apiece. TCRdb itself ran the multiplex PCR reads through MiXCR, one entry per CDR3 protein. The sample lists approximately 300,000 distinct CDR3 sequences, 50% to 70% occurring once. Germline DNA was extracted alongside blood RNA, which was obtained from unsorted whole blood. Comment on this clonotype: Its target is not known. Germline is not matched at one junction end, which may reflect a read error.

V and J are TRBV7-9 and TRBJ2-7, with TRBD1 matching over 10 bases. Sequencing input: peripheral blood. The receptor's source is a man between 35 and 55 years old with primary liver carcinoma and hepatitis B virus infection. The CDR3 coding sequence is TGTGCCAGCAGCCAGGGGACAGGGGCGTACGAGCAGTGCTTC. It encodes CASSQGTGAYEQCF.